The 22 T cell receptor beta chains below come from one sample, sequenced in a study of Ad26.COV2.S vaccination and SARS-CoV-2 variants. Regarding treatment: about 20 received Ad26.COV2.S at low or high dose, single or two shots; about five received placebo; per-sample allocation not given. The study sampled participants on day 63 after the first vaccine or placebo injection. Measured with immunoSEQ multiplex PCR; TCRdb has only the in-frame clones, and not every one. The sample shows 400,000 to 450,000 clones, around nine tenths of them seen only once. This specimen was peripheral blood, taken in a trial of Ad26.COV2.S vaccine versus placebo. The receptors derive from a person between 18 and 65 years old who received the Ad26.COV2.S COVID-19 vaccine or a placebo.

CDR3 DNA sequence: TGCGCCAGCAGCCACGAAAGGGGACTAAGCACAGATACGCAGTATTTT. It is translated as CASSHERGLSTDTQYF. This chain connects TRBV4-1 to TRBJ2-3; 7 positions match TRBD2. This CDR3 comprises 16 residues. With V trimmed by 3 bases and J by 0 bases, 6 bases remained unmatched. Germline CDR1 reads MGHRA; CDR2 reads YSYEKL.

This chain joins TRBV7-3 and TRBJ2-3; maybe TRBD1 (6 bases). Trimming shortened V by 3 bases and J by 4 bases, and 8 bases separated the two germline ends. Germline lookup yields CDR1 SGHTA and CDR2 FQGTGA. The CDR3 length is 13 residues. CDR3 sequence (DNA): TGTGCCAGCAGCTTCAGGGGCGCAGATACGCAGTATTTT. It yields the protein CASSFRGADTQYF.

The J gene is TRBJ2-7, the V gene TRBV20-1; D remains ambiguous. The CDR3 totals 11 residues. Looked up from germline, CDR1 is DFQATT and CDR2 is SNEGSKA (reference sequence). Trimming stripped 6 bases from V and 9 bases from J, with 15 bases between. In nucleotides, the CDR3 is TGCAGTGCGGTGTCAATGTATGGGCAGTACTTC. Its translation is CSAVSMYGQYF.

In this sample, this clone turned up once. The chain links TRBV18 to TRBJ2-5, with 8 positions matching TRBD2. CDR3 size: 18 residues. Germline CDR1 KGHSH, CDR2 LQKENI. Unmatched junction bases numbered 11, after V lost 0 bases and J lost 2 bases. Here the CDR3 DNA reads TGTGCCAGCTCACCACCGAATTCGGCGGGAGGTCCACAAGAGACCCAGTACTTC. As protein: CASSPPNSAGGPQETQYF.

The chain links TRBV5-4 to TRBJ2-3; D is unclear. V shed 1 base and J shed 0 bases, with 12 bases lying between them. CDR1 SGHNT and CDR2 YYREEE come from the germline V gene (reference sequence). This CDR3 has 16 amino acids. The CDR3 DNA follows: TGTGCCAGCAGCTTGCAGGCCGGTGCTAGCACAGATACGCAGTATTTT. It is translated as CASSLQAGASTDTQYF.

The chain uses TRBV29-1 and TRBJ2-1, with a possible D match to TRBD1 (6 bases). Per germline, CDR1 SQVTM and CDR2 ANQGSEA. There are 13 residues in the CDR3. Trimming cost V 5 bases and J 6 bases, with 14 bases left between them. The CDR3 sequence is CSVRGGRFNEQFF. The CDR3 region has the DNA TGCAGCGTTCGAGGGGGAAGGTTCAATGAGCAGTTCTTC.

This chain uses TRBV5-4 with TRBJ2-7; 9 positions agree with TRBD2. From germline, CDR1 is SGHNT and CDR2 YYREEE (reference sequence). This CDR3 is built from 16 residues. V lost 0 bases and J lost 7; bases outside the gene matches: 11. CDR3 region: CASSLAKTSGGWEQYF. The CDR3 bases are TGTGCCAGCAGCTTGGCCAAGACTAGCGGTGGGTGGGAGCAGTACTTC.

The chain recombines TRBV10-2 with TRBJ2-7; D is possibly TRBD2 (6 bases). The CDR3 extends over 12 amino acids. The V end lost 7 bases, the J end lost 2 bases, and 9 bases lay between the germline ends. Germline V CDR1 and CDR2: WSHSY, SAAADI. Here the CDR3 reads CASIGGAYEQYF. The CDR3 bases are TGCGCCAGCATAGGAGGGGCCTACGAGCAGTACTTC.

The chain has TRBV29-1 and TRBJ1-1; D remains unclear. The length of the CDR3 is 13 residues. V was cut by 0 bases and J by 0 bases, with 5 bases left in between. Looked up from germline, CDR1 is SQVTM and CDR2 is ANQGSEA. In nucleotides, the CDR3 is TGCAGCGTTGAAGACAGGATGAACACTGAAGCTTTCTTT. As protein: CSVEDRMNTEAFF.

This sequence joins TRBV10-2 and TRBJ1-6, with TRBD1 identical over 9 bases. This CDR3 spans 14 amino acids. V lost 9 bases, J lost 10 bases, and 10 bases stayed unmatched. The germline V gene encodes CDR1 WSHSY and CDR2 SAAADI. DNA for the CDR3: TGCGCCAGTAGACCGGGACAGGGAATCTCACCCCTCCACTTT. It translates to CASRPGQGISPLHF.

This clone was picked up one time. The rearrangement uses TRBV6-6 and TRBJ1-2; D perhaps matches TRBD1 (5 bases). The CDR3 loop spans 17 amino acids. V was trimmed by 5 bases and J by 6 bases, leaving 25 bases between them. Germline loops: CDR1 MNHNY, CDR2 SVGAGI (reference sequence). This chain's CDR3 is CASSPTIYDTGPHGYTF. CDR3 in DNA: TGTGCCAGCAGTCCAACGATTTACGACACGGGACCTCATGGCTACACCTTC.

DNA for the CDR3: TGTGCCAGCAGCCTCGGACTAGCGGGAGGGCTCGGGGAGCTGTTTTTT. This encodes CASSLGLAGGLGELFF. The V and J genes are TRBV7-6 and TRBJ2-2, with TRBD2 matching over 15 bases. V dropped 5 bases and J dropped 7; count of bases not matched to a gene: 5. The CDR3 consists of 16 residues. Germline loops: CDR1 SGHVS, CDR2 FNYEAQ.

The CDR3 DNA is TGTGCCAGCAGTGCTGGACCCTACGAGCAGTACTTC. Translation: CASSAGPYEQYF. V and J are TRBV25-1 and TRBJ2-7; D unclear. The CDR3 runs to 12 residues. V was trimmed by 4 bases and J by 2 bases, leaving 6 bases between them. Germline V gene lookup returns CDR1 MGHDK and CDR2 SYGVNS.

The rearrangement joins TRBV19 to TRBJ2-2; 7 bases are shared with TRBD1. Germline CDR1 and CDR2: LNHDA and SQIVND (reference sequence). J gave up 1 base and V 7 bases, and 6 bases lay outside the gene matches. The CDR3 totals 15 residues. The CDR3 DNA reads as TGTGCCAGTAAAGAAAGGACAGGGAACACCGGGGAGCTGTTTTTT. Its protein product is CASKERTGNTGELFF.

There are a few counts of this clone. The rearrangement links TRBV2 to TRBJ1-3; TRBD1 matches 7 bases. Germline loops: CDR1 SNHLY, CDR2 FYNNEI. The CDR3 is made up of 17 amino acids. V shed 2 bases and J 2 bases; nucleotides not matched to a gene: 9. The CDR3 coding sequence is TGTGCCAGCAGTGAAAAGTTTTGGGACAGAGCTGGAAACACCATATATTTT. Protein product: CASSEKFWDRAGNTIYF.

This chain connects TRBV30 to TRBJ2-3, with TRBD1 matching over 10 bases. The germline V gene encodes CDR1 GTSNPN and CDR2 SVGIG (reference sequence). CDR3 length: 14 amino acids. The trim removed 2 bases at V and 6 bases at J, leaving 5 bases unmatched. The DNA for the CDR3 is TGTGCCTGGAGTCTGACAGGGGGCGCTGATACGCAGTATTTT. Translating gives CAWSLTGGADTQYF.

The CDR3 DNA reads as TGTGCCACCAGCAGAGATGGGGGACTAGCGGGGACGAACACCGGGGAGCTGTTTTTT. Its protein is CATSRDGGLAGTNTGELFF. The chain has TRBV15 and TRBJ2-2, with 13 bases matching TRBD2. Germline assignment: CDR1 LNHNV and CDR2 YYDKDF (reference sequence). The CDR3 covers 19 residues. Unmatched junction bases numbered 4, after V lost 0 bases and J lost 0 bases.

The table lists this clone with a few counts. The rearrangement links TRBV18 to TRBJ2-7, with 11 positions matching TRBD2. After removal of 3 bases from V and 2 bases from J, the junction contained 3 bases not matched to a gene. CDR1 KGHSH and CDR2 LQKENI come from the germline V gene. The CDR3 runs to 15 residues. The CDR3 loop reads CASSPGSGRAYEQYF. As DNA, the CDR3 is TGTGCCAGCTCACCGGGTAGCGGGAGGGCCTACGAGCAGTACTTC.

This chain links TRBV30 with TRBJ2-7, with 12 bases aligning to TRBD2. J was trimmed by 2 bases and V by 3 bases; bases with no gene match: 8. The CDR3 has 16 amino acids. Germline CDR1 GTSNPN, CDR2 SVGIG (reference sequence). Here the CDR3 DNA reads TGTGCCTGGAGGGGGACTAGCGGGCGTCAACCCTACGAGCAGTACTTC. It specifies CAWRGTSGRQPYEQYF.

The rearrangement joins TRBV6-5 to TRBJ1-2, with 7 nucleotides matching TRBD1. Germline V gives CDR1 MNHEY, CDR2 SVGAGI. Unmatched junction bases numbered 8, after V lost 5 bases and J lost 5 bases. The CDR3 is 14 residues long. This CDR3 reads CASSRQGGVYGYTF. The DNA of the CDR3 is TGTGCCAGCAGTCGACAGGGTGGGGTGTATGGCTACACCTTC.

J is TRBJ2-2 and V is TRBV7-8, with TRBD1 matching 10 bases. This CDR3 has 14 residues. V lost 5 bases and J lost 12; bases outside the gene matches: 9. Looked up from germline, CDR1 is SGHVS and CDR2 is FQNEAQ. CDR3 amino acids: CASSLRLTGGKLFF. Here the CDR3 DNA reads TGTGCCAGCAGCCTCCGATTGACAGGGGGCAAGCTGTTTTTT.

The chain employs TRBV9 and TRBJ2-3, with D maybe TRBD1 (5 bases). CDR3 size: 14 residues. V lost 5 bases and J lost 5, with 15 bases in between. The germline V gene has CDR1 SGDLS and CDR2 YYNGEE. CDR3 DNA sequence: TGTGCCAGCAGAGGACCTTCCCAGGGAGATACGCAGTATTTT. This translates into CASRGPSQGDTQYF.